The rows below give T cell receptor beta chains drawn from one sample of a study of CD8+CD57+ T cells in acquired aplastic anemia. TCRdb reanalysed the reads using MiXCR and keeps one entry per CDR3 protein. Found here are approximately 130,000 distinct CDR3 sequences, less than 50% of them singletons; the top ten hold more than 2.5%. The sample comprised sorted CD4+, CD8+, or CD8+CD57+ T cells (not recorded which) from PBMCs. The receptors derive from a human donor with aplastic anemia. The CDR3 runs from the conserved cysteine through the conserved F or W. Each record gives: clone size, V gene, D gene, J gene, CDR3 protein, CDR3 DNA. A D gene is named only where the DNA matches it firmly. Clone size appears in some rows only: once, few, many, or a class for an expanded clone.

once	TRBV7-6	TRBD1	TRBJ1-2	CASSLVVQGMRGYTF	TGTGCCAGCAGCTTAGTGGTACAGGGGATGAGGGGCTACACCTTC
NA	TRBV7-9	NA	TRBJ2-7	CASSPPGYYEQYF	TGTGCCAGCAGCCCGCCAGGCTACTACGAGCAGTACTTC
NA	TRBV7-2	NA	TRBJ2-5	CASSSSPETQYF	TGTGCCAGCAGCTCCTCCCCGGAGACCCAGTACTTC
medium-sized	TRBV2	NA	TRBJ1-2	CASKLQSGGYTF	TGTGCCAGCAAACTCCAAAGTGGAGGCTACACCTTC
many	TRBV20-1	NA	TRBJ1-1	CSASGGSVAEAFF	TGCAGTGCTAGTGGAGGGTCTGTGGCTGAAGCTTTCTTT
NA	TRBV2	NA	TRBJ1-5	CASNWEGNNQPQHF	TGTGCCAGCAATTGGGAGGGAAACAATCAGCCCCAGCATTTT
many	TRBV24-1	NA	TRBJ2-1	CATSGGPTDGNEQFF	TGTGCCACCAGTGGCGGGCCTACGGACGGGAATGAGCAGTTCTTC
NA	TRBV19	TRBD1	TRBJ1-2	CASISQGQGPYGYTF	TGTGCCAGTATTTCCCAGGGACAGGGGCCATATGGCTACACCTTC
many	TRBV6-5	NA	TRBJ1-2	CASSYAGGGGGYTF	TGTGCCAGCAGTTACGCCGGGGGCGGCGGTGGCTACACCTTC
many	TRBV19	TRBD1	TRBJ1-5	CASTGQGNQPQHF	TGTGCCAGTACGGGACAGGGCAATCAGCCCCAGCATTTT
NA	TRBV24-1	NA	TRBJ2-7	CATSDSRAPGSEQYF	TGTGCCACCAGTGATTCCCGGGCTCCAGGGTCCGAGCAGTACTTC
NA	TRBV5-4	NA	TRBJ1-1	CASSLLFERSEAFF	TGTGCCAGCAGCTTGCTTTTCGAGCGGTCTGAAGCTTTCTTT
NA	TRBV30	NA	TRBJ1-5	CARIGGPRARPQHF	TGTGCCCGAATAGGGGGACCCAGGGCTCGGCCCCAGCATTTT
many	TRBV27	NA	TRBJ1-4	CASSPRDRLGKTVFF	TGTGCCAGCAGTCCCCGGGACCGCCTAGGGAAAACGGTGTTTTTT
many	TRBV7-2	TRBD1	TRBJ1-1	CASSARQGAVGTEAFF	TGTGCCAGCAGCGCCCGACAGGGGGCGGTAGGCACTGAAGCTTTCTTT
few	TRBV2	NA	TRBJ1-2	CACSEALRGYGYTF	TGTGCCTGCAGTGAAGCACTTCGTGGGTATGGCTACACCTTC
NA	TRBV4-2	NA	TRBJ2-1	CASSAQGSSYNEQFF	TGTGCCAGCAGCGCTCAGGGAAGCTCCTACAATGAGCAGTTCTTC
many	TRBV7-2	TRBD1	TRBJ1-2	CASSFRQGANYGYTF	TGTGCCAGCAGCTTTAGGCAGGGGGCAAACTATGGCTACACCTTC
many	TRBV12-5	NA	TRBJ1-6	CASGYWGLGNSPLHF	TGTGCTAGTGGTTATTGGGGACTGGGAAATTCACCCCTCCACTTT
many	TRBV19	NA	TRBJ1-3	CASSIVTPTAGNTIYF	TGTGCCAGTAGTATAGTGACCCCTACGGCAGGAAACACCATATATTTT
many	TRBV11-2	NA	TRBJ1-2	CASSLGGGSGYTF	TGTGCCAGCAGCTTGGGGGGGGGCTCTGGCTACACCTTC
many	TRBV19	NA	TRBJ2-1	CASSHGPNNEQFF	TGTGCCAGTAGCCACGGGCCAAACAATGAGCAGTTCTTC
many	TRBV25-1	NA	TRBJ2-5	CATGLGGETQYF	TGTGCCACCGGACTAGGGGGAGAGACCCAGTACTTC
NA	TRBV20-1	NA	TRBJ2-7	CSARKWSPSPYEQYF	TGCAGTGCTAGAAAATGGAGCCCGAGCCCCTACGAACAGTACTTC
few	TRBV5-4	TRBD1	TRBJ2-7	CASSRDRVLSYEQYF	TGTGCCAGCAGCCGGGACAGGGTCCTCTCCTACGAGCAGTACTTC
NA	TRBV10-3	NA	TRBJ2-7	CAISELPGAVISYEQYF	TGTGCCATCAGTGAACTTCCGGGCGCCGTAATCTCCTACGAGCAGTACTTC
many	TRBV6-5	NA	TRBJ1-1	CASSYSKNTEAFF	TGTGCCAGCAGTTACTCGAAGAACACTGAAGCTTTCTTT
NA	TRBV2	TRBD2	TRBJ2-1	CASSEWTSGYNEQFF	TGTGCCAGCAGTGAATGGACTAGCGGCTACAATGAGCAGTTCTTC
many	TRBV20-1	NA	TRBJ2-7	CSALEGVPSYEQYF	TGCAGTGCTCTAGAGGGGGTCCCTTCCTACGAGCAGTACTTC
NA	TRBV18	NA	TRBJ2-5	CASSGSGETQYF	TGTGCCAGCTCGGGAAGCGGTGAGACCCAGTACTTC
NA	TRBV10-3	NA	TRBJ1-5	CASSLAAGFSNQPQHF	TGTGCCAGTTCCTTAGCAGCCGGGTTTAGCAATCAGCCCCAGCATTTT
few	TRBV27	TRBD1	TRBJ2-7	CASSSRTGTGSHEQYF	TGTGCCAGCAGTTCTCGGACCGGGACAGGGTCCCACGAGCAGTACTTC
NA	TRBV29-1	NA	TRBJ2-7	CSVGSVGKRTYEQYF	TGCAGCGTTGGATCTGTAGGGAAGAGAACCTACGAGCAGTACTTC
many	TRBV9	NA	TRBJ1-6	CASSVGPYPGSPLHF	TGTGCCAGCAGCGTAGGCCCATATCCGGGATCACCCCTCCACTTT
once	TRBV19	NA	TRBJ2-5	CASSGATGGGGPQETQYF	TGTGCCAGTAGTGGGGCCACAGGGGGCGGGGGGCCTCAGGAGACCCAGTACTTC
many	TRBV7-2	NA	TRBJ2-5	CASSSDGGLGTQYF	TGTGCCAGCAGCTCGGACGGGGGCCTGGGGACCCAGTACTTC